The rows below give T cell receptor beta chains drawn from one sample of a study of T-cell reconstitution after alpha-beta-depleted transplantation in children. TCRdb re-derived calls from the PCR reads in MiXCR, one entry per CDR3 protein. The table shows some 110,000 distinct CDR3 sequences, with about a tenth occurring only once. Sequencing was performed on PBMCs, taken before TCRalphabeta/CD19-depleted stem cell transplant. These receptors came from a boy younger than 10 with acute lymphoblastic leukemia, due to receive a stem cell transplant. CDR3s include the opening cysteine and the closing phenylalanine or tryptophan. Fields, in order: D gene, clone size, V gene, J gene, CDR3 DNA, CDR3 protein. A D gene is named only where the DNA matches it firmly. Clone size is not always given. Where it is, it says once, few, many or a class for expanded clones.

D: -
size: -
V: TRBV6-1
J: TRBJ2-6
DNA: TGTGCCAGCAGCCCTATCGACTCGGACGGGGCCAACGTCCTGACTTTC
CDR3: CASSPIDSDGANVLTF

D: TRBD1
size: few
V: TRBV30
J: TRBJ2-1
DNA: TGTGCCTGGGACAGGGGCGCCAACAATGAGCAGTTCTTC
CDR3: CAWDRGANNEQFF

D: -
size: few
V: TRBV5-5
J: TRBJ1-1
DNA: TGTGCCAGCAGCTGGGGAGAGCCTGAAGCTTTCTTT
CDR3: CASSWGEPEAFF

D: -
size: -
V: TRBV11-2
J: TRBJ2-5
DNA: TGTGCCAGCAGCTTAGGTCTGGGGGACCAAGAGACCCAGTACTTC
CDR3: CASSLGLGDQETQYF

D: -
size: -
V: TRBV5-1
J: TRBJ2-1
DNA: TGCGCCAGCAGCTTGGGGCCCAACAATGAGCAGTTCTTC
CDR3: CASSLGPNNEQFF

D: -
size: few
V: TRBV30
J: TRBJ2-5
DNA: TGTGCCTGGAGTCCCCAGGAGACCCAGTACTTC
CDR3: CAWSPQETQYF

D: -
size: -
V: TRBV11-2
J: TRBJ2-3
DNA: TGTGCCAGCAGCTTAAATGGGTTCGATACGCAGTATTTT
CDR3: CASSLNGFDTQYF

D: TRBD1
size: -
V: TRBV14
J: TRBJ2-7
DNA: TGTGCCAGCAGCCGGGACAGGAATCAGCGGTACTTC
CDR3: CASSRDRNQRYF

D: -
size: -
V: TRBV5-6
J: TRBJ2-7
DNA: TGTGCCAGCAGCGACAGACAGTACGAGCAGTACTTC
CDR3: CASSDRQYEQYF

D: TRBD1
size: many
V: TRBV6-5
J: TRBJ2-5
DNA: TGTGCCAGCAAGGAGAGACAGGGAGAGACCCAGTACTTC
CDR3: CASKERQGETQYF

D: -
size: -
V: TRBV5-6
J: TRBJ2-5
DNA: TGTGCCAGCAGAAGTCGGCAGGGGGGAAAGACCCAGTACTTC
CDR3: CASRSRQGGKTQYF

D: -
size: -
V: TRBV2
J: TRBJ2-7
DNA: TGTGCCAGCAGCCTGTTAACCTACCCCGAGCAGTACTTC
CDR3: CASSLLTYPEQYF

D: TRBD2
size: few
V: TRBV28
J: TRBJ2-5
DNA: TGTGCCAGCAGTTTAGTCGGGACTAGGACCCAAGAGACCCAGTACTTC
CDR3: CASSLVGTRTQETQYF

D: TRBD1
size: -
V: TRBV7-7
J: TRBJ2-5
DNA: TGTGCTAGCAGCCAGGGGGTCATAGAGACCCAGTACTTC
CDR3: CASSQGVIETQYF

D: TRBD2
size: few
V: TRBV5-1
J: TRBJ2-7
DNA: TGCGCCAGCAGCCTATACGGACTAGCGGGAGGCAGGGAGTACTTC
CDR3: CASSLYGLAGGREYF

D: -
size: few
V: TRBV5-1
J: TRBJ1-1
DNA: TGCGCCAGCCGGAACAGGGCGATGAACACTGAAGCTTTCTTT
CDR3: CASRNRAMNTEAFF

D: -
size: -
V: TRBV11-3
J: TRBJ2-2
DNA: TGTGCCAGCAGGCACGGCCAGGGGAACACCGGGGAGCTGTTTTTT
CDR3: CASRHGQGNTGELFF

D: TRBD2
size: -
V: TRBV20-1
J: TRBJ2-3
DNA: TGCAGTGCCGAAACCCGTAGCGGGAGTAAGGGAGGGGGCACAGATACGCAGTATTTT
CDR3: CSAETRSGSKGGGTDTQYF

D: TRBD1
size: few
V: TRBV5-1
J: TRBJ2-2
DNA: TGCGCCAGCAGCTACTCCGGGACAGGGGGCACCGGGGAGCTGTTTTTT
CDR3: CASSYSGTGGTGELFF

D: -
size: many
V: TRBV6-5
J: TRBJ2-1
DNA: TGTGCCAGCAGGCCCGGGTCTAGCTCAGGCAATGAGCAGTTCTTC
CDR3: CASRPGSSSGNEQFF

D: -
size: -
V: TRBV15
J: TRBJ2-3
DNA: TGTGCCACCAGCAGAGATCATCGGCTATCCCCAGATACGCAGTATTTT
CDR3: CATSRDHRLSPDTQYF

D: -
size: -
V: TRBV5-6
J: TRBJ2-5
DNA: TGTGCCAGCAGCCGGGACGGTGGGTGGGAGACCCAGTACTTC
CDR3: CASSRDGGWETQYF

D: TRBD1
size: many
V: TRBV2
J: TRBJ2-7
DNA: TGTGCCAGCAGTTCCCGACAGGGCGCCTACGAGCAGTACTTC
CDR3: CASSSRQGAYEQYF

D: TRBD1
size: few
V: TRBV29-1
J: TRBJ2-1
DNA: TGCAGCGCTGTAAGCCCGACAGGGTTTGGGGAGCAGTTCTTC
CDR3: CSAVSPTGFGEQFF

D: -
size: many
V: TRBV7-8
J: TRBJ2-7
DNA: TGTGCCAGCAGCTTAGGCGGTAACTCCTACGAGCAGTACTTC
CDR3: CASSLGGNSYEQYF

D: -
size: few
V: TRBV6-1
J: TRBJ1-4
DNA: TGTGCCAGCAGTGAACGGGACCCGCGGGGCACTAATGAAAAACTGTTTTTT
CDR3: CASSERDPRGTNEKLFF

D: -
size: -
V: TRBV7-2
J: TRBJ1-5
DNA: TGTGCCAGCAGCTTAGATATACTTGGGACCCAGCATTTT
CDR3: CASSLDILGTQHF

D: TRBD2
size: -
V: TRBV20-1
J: TRBJ2-1
DNA: TGCAGTGCTAGTACTAGCGGGAGGGGTGAGCAGTTCTTC
CDR3: CSASTSGRGEQFF

D: -
size: few
V: TRBV18
J: TRBJ1-1
DNA: TGTGCCAGCTTAGCCCGGACCGCAACATGGAACACTGAAGCTTTCTTT
CDR3: CASLARTATWNTEAFF

D: -
size: -
V: TRBV18
J: TRBJ2-5
DNA: TGTGCCAGCTCATCGATCGGGGGCCAAGAGACCCAGTACTTC
CDR3: CASSSIGGQETQYF

D: -
size: few
V: TRBV20-1
J: TRBJ2-1
DNA: TGCAGTGCTAGGCCCAGATTGACTGAGCAGTTCTTC
CDR3: CSARPRLTEQFF

D: -
size: -
V: TRBV6-1
J: TRBJ2-3
DNA: TGTGCCAGCAGTAGGGTGGGGTGGACGCAGTATTTT
CDR3: CASSRVGWTQYF

D: -
size: few
V: TRBV20-1
J: TRBJ2-2
DNA: -
CDR3: CSARSPSGRRTPGSCFF

D: -
size: few
V: TRBV11-2
J: TRBJ2-5
DNA: TGTGCCAGCAGCTTAGATCTAGCCATTCTGGAGGAGACCCAGTACTTC
CDR3: CASSLDLAILEETQYF

D: -
size: -
V: TRBV4-1
J: TRBJ2-1
DNA: TGCGCCAGCAGCCATACAAACAGGGGACTAGGCAATGAGCAGTTCTTC
CDR3: CASSHTNRGLGNEQFF

D: -
size: many
V: TRBV6-5
J: TRBJ2-1
DNA: TGTGCCAGCAGTTACCCACGGAGCTCCTACAATGAGCAGTTCTTC
CDR3: CASSYPRSSYNEQFF

D: -
size: few
V: TRBV9
J: TRBJ2-6
DNA: TGTGCCAGCAGCGTAGTTCCGAGCTCAGGAGGGGCCAACGTCCTGACTTTC
CDR3: CASSVVPSSGGANVLTF

D: -
size: -
V: TRBV7-2
J: TRBJ2-1
DNA: TGTGCCAGCAGCAATTCCGTTTTACAGTTCTTC
CDR3: CASSNSVLQFF

D: -
size: -
V: TRBV14
J: TRBJ2-1
DNA: TGTGCCAGCAGCCAAGATGGGAGGGGGACTGTTAACAATGAGCAGTTCTTC
CDR3: CASSQDGRGTVNNEQFF

D: TRBD2
size: few
V: TRBV7-9
J: TRBJ2-1
DNA: TGTGCCAGCAGCTTAGGCGGGACTAGCGGGAATGAGCAGTTCTTC
CDR3: CASSLGGTSGNEQFF

D: TRBD2
size: few
V: TRBV7-2
J: TRBJ2-3
DNA: TGTGCCAGCAGCTCGATATTAGCGGGGAGCACAGATACGCAGTATTTT
CDR3: CASSSILAGSTDTQYF

D: -
size: few
V: TRBV20-1
J: TRBJ2-7
DNA: TGCAGTGCTCCAATGGGGCGCTCCTACGAGCAGTACTTC
CDR3: CSAPMGRSYEQYF

D: -
size: many
V: TRBV7-9
J: TRBJ2-1
DNA: TGTGCCAGCAGCTTGCTCAATGAGCAGTTCTTC
CDR3: CASSLLNEQFF

D: -
size: -
V: TRBV20-1
J: TRBJ2-1
DNA: TGCAGTGCCTTAGCGAGCTCCTACAATGAGCAGTTCTTC
CDR3: CSALASSYNEQFF

D: -
size: many
V: TRBV5-5
J: TRBJ2-2
DNA: TGTGCCAGCAGCTTGCGGTCGGGAACGAACACCGGGGAGCTGTTTTTT
CDR3: CASSLRSGTNTGELFF

D: -
size: few
V: TRBV2
J: TRBJ2-7
DNA: TGTGCCAGCAGTGAACAAGGGGAATCCTACGAGCAGTACTTC
CDR3: CASSEQGESYEQYF

D: -
size: -
V: TRBV20-1
J: TRBJ2-7
DNA: TGCAGTGCCCCGGTGGGGGGCTACGAGCAGTACTTC
CDR3: CSAPVGGYEQYF

D: -
size: -
V: TRBV5-1
J: TRBJ2-7
DNA: TGCGCCAGCAGCCCTGGACAGCCAATACGCGAGCAGTACTTC
CDR3: CASSPGQPIREQYF

D: -
size: -
V: TRBV28
J: TRBJ2-2
DNA: TGTGCCAGCAGCCCCACTCGGATTTGGAACACCGGGGAGCTGTTTTTT
CDR3: CASSPTRIWNTGELFF

D: -
size: many
V: TRBV20-1
J: TRBJ1-1
DNA: TGCAGTGCTAGAGTGGCAGGGGATCCTGAAGCTTTCTTT
CDR3: CSARVAGDPEAFF

D: TRBD2
size: many
V: TRBV27
J: TRBJ2-5
DNA: TGTGCCAGCAGTATAGGAGCGGGACGCCTCGAAGAGACCCAGTACTTC
CDR3: CASSIGAGRLEETQYF